These 23 T cell receptor beta chains came from one sample sequenced in a study of shared clonotypes between healthy human individuals. Some clones are missing from TCRdb's copy, which holds only in-frame ones; the method was immunoSEQ multiplex PCR. The sample holds about 2.1 million clones, roughly 91% seen once. Terminally differentiated effector memory CD45RA+ cells were excluded from the naive CD8 cells, which were CD45RO-negative and positively selected for CCR7. Input material: naive CD8+ T cells from PBMCs. The receptors originated from a man between 18 and 35 years old in good health. Some clones in this sample may be carry-over from other donors' samples.

The CDR3 loop reads CASSFTKTPSDTQYF. The CDR3 nucleotides are TGCGCCAGCAGTTTCACAAAGACACCCTCAGATACGCAGTATTTT. This sequence joins TRBV4-1 and TRBJ2-3; D remains ambiguous. The V and J ends lost 6 bases and 4 bases respectively, with 17 bases between them. Germline assignment: CDR1 MGHRA and CDR2 YSYEKL. The CDR3 is 15 amino acids.

Here the CDR3 reads CASSLKGGGWEQYF. The CDR3 nucleotides read TGCGCCAGCAGCCTTAAGGGCGGGGGCTGGGAGCAGTACTTC. This sequence joins TRBV4-1 and TRBJ2-7; the D gene is possibly TRBD2 (7 bases). Trimming took off 4 bases at V and 7 bases at J, with 17 bases between the two ends. The germline CDR1 and CDR2 sequences are MGHRA and YSYEKL. The CDR3 runs 14 residues.

J is TRBJ2-7 and V is TRBV19; D is perhaps TRBD2 (5 bases). CDR1 is LNHDA, CDR2 SQIVND, per germline (reference sequence). V lost 3 bases and J lost 2, with 8 bases in between. The CDR3 consists of 13 residues. In DNA form, the CDR3 reads TGTGCCAGTAGTATGAGGGTCACCTACGAGCAGTACTTC. Translating it yields CASSMRVTYEQYF.

This rearrangement joins TRBV7-9 to TRBJ2-7; D gene unclear. CDR1 and CDR2 (germline): SEHNR, FQNEAQ (reference sequence). The CDR3 is 14 residues long. Trimming cost V 1 base and J 0 bases, with 7 bases left between them. CDR3 amino acids: CASSLVEISYEQYF. CDR3 bases: TGTGCCAGCAGCTTAGTGGAGATCTCCTACGAGCAGTACTTC.

CDR3 in amino acids: CASTQWGTSGSYEQYF. Here the CDR3 DNA reads TGTGCCAGCACCCAGTGGGGGACTAGCGGATCCTACGAGCAGTACTTC. The chain joins TRBV7-9 to TRBJ2-7; 11 nucleotides match TRBD2. Germline assignment: CDR1 SEHNR and CDR2 FQNEAQ (reference sequence). CDR3 length: 16 amino acids. V trimming: 7 bases; J trimming: 1 base; junction bases outside the gene matches: 9.

V and J are TRBV11-2 and TRBJ2-7; perhaps D is TRBD1 or TRBD2 (5 bases each). Trimming took off 5 bases at V and 4 bases at J, with 15 bases between the two ends. Germline CDR1 is SGHAT and CDR2 is FQNNGV. This CDR3 has 14 amino acids. In nucleotides, the CDR3 is TGTGCCAGCAGCCGGCACGAGGGACGGTACGAGCAGTACTTC. Translation: CASSRHEGRYEQYF.

As to this clone: This likely came from a read error, as a far larger clone is one base away. The CDR3 carries no conserved terminal phenylalanine or tryptophan, so it likely arises from a read error. The chain is built from TRBV7-9 and TRBJ2-7; D is perhaps TRBD1 (6 bases). The germline gives CDR1 SEHNR, CDR2 FQNEAQ (reference sequence). This CDR3 has 13 amino acids. V was trimmed by 5 bases and J by 3 bases, leaving 11 bases between them. The CDR3 here is CASSPDSNYEQYL. CDR3 DNA: TGTGCCAGCAGCCCGGACAGTAACTACGAGCAGTACCTC.

The V and J genes are TRBV4-3 and TRBJ2-7; D remains ambiguous. The CDR3 is 16 residues long. The germline V and J ends were trimmed by 0 bases and 5 bases, with 17 bases remaining between them. In germline, CDR1 is LGHNA, CDR2 YSLEER. The CDR3 nucleotides read TGCGCCAGCAGCCAAGATCCAGGCCGAGTGGTTCACGAGCAGTACTTC. Translated, it gives CASSQDPGRVVHEQYF.

The CDR3 DNA reads TGTGCCACCAGCCCAGATCCGGGACCACCATACAATGAGCAGTTCTTC. This encodes CATSPDPGPPYNEQFF. The chain recombines TRBV15 with TRBJ2-1, with D perhaps matching TRBD1 or TRBD2 (5 bases each). Germline CDR1 is LNHNV and CDR2 is YYDKDF (reference sequence). This CDR3 is built from 16 residues. V was clipped by 5 bases and J by 4 bases, with 18 bases between them.

The table lists this clone with a count of one. The V and J genes are TRBV15 and TRBJ1-5; 11 nucleotides agree with TRBD1. The J segment lost 5 bases and the V segment lost 3 bases, leaving 9 bases of the junction unmatched. This CDR3 spans 17 amino acids. Germline V gene sequence: CDR1 LNHNV, CDR2 YYDKDF (reference sequence). CDR3 region: CATSSLPGQGVDQPQHF. The CDR3 DNA reads TGTGCCACCAGCAGCCTTCCGGGACAGGGGGTAGATCAGCCCCAGCATTTT.

This chain uses TRBV7-6 with TRBJ2-6, with D unresolved. Trimming left V 5 bases short and J 5 bases short, with 19 bases between. Germline values: CDR1 SGHVS, CDR2 FNYEAQ. The CDR3 is 17 amino acids. CDR3: CASSVAASQSRANVLTF. The CDR3, as DNA: TGTGCCAGCAGCGTGGCCGCCTCACAAAGTCGGGCCAACGTCCTGACTTTC.

The chain has TRBV10-3 and TRBJ1-1; weak D call: TRBD1 (5 bases). CDR1 is ENHRY, CDR2 SYGVKD, per germline. This CDR3 is 15 amino acids long. Trimming took 8 bases from V and 8 from J, leaving 24 bases between them. Here the CDR3 DNA reads TGTGCCATCCAACCCGAACGGGAAGCCGGGACCGAAGCTTTCTTT. Translation gives CAIQPEREAGTEAFF.

The rearrangement joins TRBV4-3 to TRBJ2-4; 7 bases are shared with TRBD1. Unmatched junction bases numbered 5, after V lost 3 bases and J lost 0 bases. CDR1 is LGHNA, CDR2 YSLEER, per germline. CDR3 size: 16 residues. CDR3 sequence: CASSQGTDLAKNIQYF. CDR3 DNA sequence: TGCGCCAGCAGCCAGGGGACAGACCTAGCCAAAAACATTCAGTACTTC.

V and J are TRBV7-9 and TRBJ2-7; 8 nucleotides match TRBD2. Trimming removed 3 bases from V and 6 bases from J; junction bases left unmatched: 10. The CDR3 runs 15 residues. Germline lookup yields CDR1 SEHNR and CDR2 FQNEAQ (reference sequence). As DNA, the CDR3 is TGTGCCAGCAGCTTCGGAGCGGGAGCCAGGGGCGAGCAGTACTTC. It codes for CASSFGAGARGEQYF. Complete variable domain (other parts from reference TRBV7-9 and TRBJ2-7): DTGVSQNPRHKITKRGQNVTFRCDPISEHNRLYWYRQTLGQGPEFLTYFQNEAQLEKSRLLSDRFSAERPKGSFSTLEIQRTEQGDSAMYLCASSFGAGARGEQYFGPGTRLTVT.

The chain employs TRBV15 and TRBJ2-5; D not certain. Trimming took 3 bases from V and 5 from J, leaving 10 bases between them. This CDR3 comprises 13 residues. CDR1 LNHNV and CDR2 YYDKDF come from the germline V gene (reference sequence). The CDR3 sequence: CATSSRLEETQYF. Written as DNA, the CDR3 is TGTGCCACCAGCAGCAGGCTGGAGGAGACCCAGTACTTC.

The rearrangement links TRBV7-8 to TRBJ2-7; 10 bases agree with TRBD2. Losses at the gene ends were 1 base for V and 3 bases for J; bases not matched to a gene: 3. In germline, CDR1 is SGHVS, CDR2 FQNEAQ. The CDR3 has 15 residues. The CDR3 loop is CASSLVSGRLYEQYF. In nucleotides, the CDR3 is TGTGCCAGCAGCTTAGTTAGCGGGAGGCTCTACGAGCAGTACTTC.

The V call is TRBV27, the J call TRBJ2-7, with 9 nucleotides matching TRBD1. J gave up 0 bases and V 6 bases, and 6 bases lay outside the gene matches. Germline CDR1 and CDR2: MNHEY and SMNVEV (reference sequence). The CDR3 contains 15 residues. The CDR3 here is CASSPGQGHSYEQYF. CDR3 in DNA: TGTGCCAGCAGCCCCGGACAGGGGCACTCCTACGAGCAGTACTTC.

The chain combines TRBV5-5 with TRBJ1-5; a possible D gene is TRBD1 (6 bases). CDR1 and CDR2 (germline): SGHKS, YYEKEE (reference sequence). Trimming took 4 bases from V and 8 from J, leaving 19 bases between them. The CDR3 covers 15 residues. CDR3 in amino acids: CASSLTGRPGEPQHF. DNA of the CDR3: TGTGCCAGCAGCCTCACAGGCCGGCCAGGGGAGCCCCAGCATTTT.

The chain carries TRBV29-1 and TRBJ1-2, with D possibly being TRBD1 (5 bases). Trimming cost V 6 bases and J 3 bases, with 14 bases left between them. This CDR3 has 13 residues. Germline assignment: CDR1 SQVTM and CDR2 ANQGSEA. As DNA, the CDR3 is TGCAGCGTACGACGGGAGGGGTACTATGGCTACACCTTC. It is translated as CSVRREGYYGYTF. Filled out from reference TRBV29-1 and TRBJ1-2, the complete variable domain reads SAVISQKPSRDICQRGTSLTIQCQVDSQVTMMFWYRQQPGQSLTLIATANQGSEATYESGFVIDKFPISRPNLTFSTLTVSNMSPEDSSIYLCSVRREGYYGYTFGSGTRLTVV.

V gene TRBV12-5 combines with J gene TRBJ2-5; D is possibly TRBD2 (6 bases). Trimming left V 5 bases short and J 2 bases short, with 12 bases between. Germline values: CDR1 LGHNT, CDR2 FRNRAP. The CDR3 consists of 14 residues. The CDR3 DNA reads as TGTGCTAGTGGTGAAGGGACTGCTCAAGAGACCCAGTACTTC. Amino acid sequence: CASGEGTAQETQYF. Using reference TRBV12-5 and TRBJ2-5 for the parts outside the CDR3, the full variable domain is DARVTQTPRHKVTEMGQEVTMRCQPILGHNTVFWYRQTMMQGLELLAYFRNRAPLDDSGMPKDRFSAEMPDATLATLKIQPSEPRDSAVYFCASGEGTAQETQYFGPGTRLLVL.

The CDR3 DNA follows: TGTGCCATCACGGATACCTCAGTCTATGGCTACACCTTC. Encoded protein: CAITDTSVYGYTF. The J gene is TRBJ1-2, the V gene TRBV2; D is unresolved. V was clipped by 10 bases and J by 4 bases, with 16 bases between them. Per germline, CDR1 SNHLY and CDR2 FYNNEI. The CDR3 runs 13 residues.

The V call is TRBV27, the J call TRBJ1-1; 9 bases align to TRBD1. The V gene end was trimmed by 5 bases and the J gene end by 5 bases; junction bases not matched to a gene: 6. The germline gives CDR1 MNHEY, CDR2 SMNVEV (reference sequence). The length of the CDR3 is 14 residues. For the CDR3, the DNA is TGTGCCAGCAGTGTCCGGACAGGGGTGACTGAAGCTTTCTTT. Encoded protein: CASSVRTGVTEAFF.

J is TRBJ2-7 and V is TRBV27, with D perhaps matching TRBD1 or TRBD2 (5 bases each). Looked up from germline, CDR1 is MNHEY and CDR2 is SMNVEV (reference sequence). There are 18 residues in the CDR3. Trimming left V 6 bases short and J 3 bases short, with 27 bases between. CDR3 residues: CASRTRDQTIGPIYEQYF. Written as DNA, the CDR3 is TGTGCCAGCAGAACCCGGGACCAAACTATCGGGCCTATCTACGAGCAGTACTTC.